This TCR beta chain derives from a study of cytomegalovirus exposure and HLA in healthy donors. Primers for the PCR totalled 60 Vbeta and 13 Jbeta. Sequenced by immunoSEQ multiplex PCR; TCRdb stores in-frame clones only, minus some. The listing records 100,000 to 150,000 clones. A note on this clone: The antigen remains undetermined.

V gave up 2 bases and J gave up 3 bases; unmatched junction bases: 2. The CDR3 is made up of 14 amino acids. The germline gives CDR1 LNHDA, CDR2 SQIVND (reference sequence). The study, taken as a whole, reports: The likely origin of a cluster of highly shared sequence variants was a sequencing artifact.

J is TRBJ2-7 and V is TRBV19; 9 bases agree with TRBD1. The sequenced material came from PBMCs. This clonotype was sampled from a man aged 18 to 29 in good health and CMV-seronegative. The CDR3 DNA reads TGTGCCAGTAGTATAATGGGACAGGGCTACGAGCAGTACTTC. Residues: CASSIMGQGYEQYF. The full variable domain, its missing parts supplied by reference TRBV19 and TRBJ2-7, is DGGITQSPKYLFRKEGQNVTLSCEQNLNHDAMYWYRQDPGQGLRLIYYSQIVNDFQKGDIAEGYSVSREKKESFPLTVTSAQKNPTAFYLCASSIMGQGYEQYFGPGTRLTVT.